This T cell receptor (beta chain) was sequenced for a study of CXCR3-negative and CXCR3-positive naive CD8 T cells. Study results and caveats: After cryopreservation, expression of CXCR3 was partially reduced, and most assays were run with fresh PBMCs. Whereas both naive subsets had comparably high diversity, memory CD8+ cells had much lower diversity.

A note on this clonotype: What it binds is unknown.

CD45RO-CCR7+CD27+CD95- marked naive CD8+ T cells. The authors made the TRB cDNA libraries by 5' RACE using UMI labels. Following a re-call of the 5' RACE reads, TCRdb has one entry per CDR3 protein and lacks DNA. This repertoire includes 80,000 to 95,000 distinct CDR3 sequences. This CDR3 has 17 amino acids. Germline CDR1 and CDR2: LNHNV and YYDKDF (reference sequence). The chain joins TRBV15 to TRBJ1-5. The sequenced sample was naive CXCR3- CD8+ T cells from blood. The subset was: CD45RO-CCR7+CD27+CD95- naive CD8+ T cells lacking CXCR3 (TNR3-). The source of this sequence is a human donor in good health. Some clones in this sample may be carry-over from other donors' samples. CDR3 sequence reads: CATSSPMVIPSNQPQHF.